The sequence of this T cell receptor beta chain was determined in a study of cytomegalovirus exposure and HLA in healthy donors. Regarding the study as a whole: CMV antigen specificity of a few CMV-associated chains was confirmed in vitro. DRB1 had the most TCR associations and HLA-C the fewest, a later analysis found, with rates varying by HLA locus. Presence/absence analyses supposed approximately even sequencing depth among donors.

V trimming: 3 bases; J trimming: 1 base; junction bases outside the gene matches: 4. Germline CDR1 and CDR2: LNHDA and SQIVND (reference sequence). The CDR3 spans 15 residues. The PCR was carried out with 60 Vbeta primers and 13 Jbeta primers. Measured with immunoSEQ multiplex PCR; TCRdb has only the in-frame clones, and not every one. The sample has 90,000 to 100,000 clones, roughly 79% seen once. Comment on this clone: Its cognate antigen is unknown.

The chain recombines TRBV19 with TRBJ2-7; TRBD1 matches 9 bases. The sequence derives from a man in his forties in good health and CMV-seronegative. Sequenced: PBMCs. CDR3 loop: CASSIGTGRSYEQYF. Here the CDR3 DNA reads TGTGCCAGTAGTATCGGGACAGGGAGGTCCTACGAGCAGTACTTC.